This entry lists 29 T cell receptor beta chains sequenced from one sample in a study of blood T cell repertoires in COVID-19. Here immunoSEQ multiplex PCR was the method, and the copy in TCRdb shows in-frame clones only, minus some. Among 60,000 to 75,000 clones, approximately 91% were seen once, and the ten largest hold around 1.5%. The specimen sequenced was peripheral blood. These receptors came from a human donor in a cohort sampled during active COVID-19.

DNA of the CDR3: TGTGCCACCAATCGGGCGGGGGCGCCCGGCTACACCTTC. Residues: CATNRAGAPGYTF. The chain has TRBV24-1 and TRBJ1-2; D is possibly TRBD1 (6 bases). This CDR3 has 13 amino acids. Looked up from germline, CDR1 is KGHDR and CDR2 is SFDVKD. Trimming took 8 bases from V and 8 from J, leaving 17 bases between them.

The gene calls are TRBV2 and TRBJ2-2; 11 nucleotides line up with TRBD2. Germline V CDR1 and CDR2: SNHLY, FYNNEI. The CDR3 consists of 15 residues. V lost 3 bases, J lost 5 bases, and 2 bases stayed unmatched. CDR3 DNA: TGTGCCAGCAGTGAGGTAGCGGGAGGGACCGGGGAGCTGTTTTTT. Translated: CASSEVAGGTGELFF.

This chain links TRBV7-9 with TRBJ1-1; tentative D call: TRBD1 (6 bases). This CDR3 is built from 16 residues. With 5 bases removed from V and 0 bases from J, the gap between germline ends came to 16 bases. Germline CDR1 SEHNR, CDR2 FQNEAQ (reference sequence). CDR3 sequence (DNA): TGTGCCAGCAGCCGAACGCTGGGGGGGCTGAACACTGAAGCTTTCTTT. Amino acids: CASSRTLGGLNTEAFF.

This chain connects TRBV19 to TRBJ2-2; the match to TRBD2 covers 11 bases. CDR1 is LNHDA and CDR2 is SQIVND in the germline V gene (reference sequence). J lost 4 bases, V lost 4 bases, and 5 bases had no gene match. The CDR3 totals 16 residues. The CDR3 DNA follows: TGTGCCAGTAGTAATAGCGGGAGGGCCGGCACCGGGGAGCTGTTTTTT. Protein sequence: CASSNSGRAGTGELFF.

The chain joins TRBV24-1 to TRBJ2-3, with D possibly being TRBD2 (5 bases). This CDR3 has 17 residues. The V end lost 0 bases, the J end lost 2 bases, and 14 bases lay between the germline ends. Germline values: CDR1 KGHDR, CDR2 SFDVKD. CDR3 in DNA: TGTGCCACCAGTGATTTGGTCCAGGACGGGGACACAGATACGCAGTATTTT. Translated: CATSDLVQDGDTDTQYF.

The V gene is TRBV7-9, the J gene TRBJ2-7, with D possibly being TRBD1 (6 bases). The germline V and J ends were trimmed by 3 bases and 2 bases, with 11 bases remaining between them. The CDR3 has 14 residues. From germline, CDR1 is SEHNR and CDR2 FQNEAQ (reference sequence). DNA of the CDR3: TGTGCCAGCAGCTTGGACAGATACGCCTACGAGCAGTACTTC. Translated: CASSLDRYAYEQYF.

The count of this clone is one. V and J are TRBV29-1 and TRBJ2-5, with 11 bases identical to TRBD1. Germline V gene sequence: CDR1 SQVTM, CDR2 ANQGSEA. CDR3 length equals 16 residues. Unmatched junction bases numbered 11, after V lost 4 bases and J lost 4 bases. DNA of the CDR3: TGCAGCGTTGGGGACAGGGGGAAGGTCCTAGGAGAGACCCAGTACTTC. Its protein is CSVGDRGKVLGETQYF.

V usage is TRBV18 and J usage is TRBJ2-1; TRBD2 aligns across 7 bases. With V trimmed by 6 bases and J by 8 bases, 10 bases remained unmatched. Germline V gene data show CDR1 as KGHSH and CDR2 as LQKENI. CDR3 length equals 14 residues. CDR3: CASSWTRGFDEQFF. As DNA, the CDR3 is TGTGCCAGCTCGTGGACTAGGGGTTTCGATGAGCAGTTCTTC.

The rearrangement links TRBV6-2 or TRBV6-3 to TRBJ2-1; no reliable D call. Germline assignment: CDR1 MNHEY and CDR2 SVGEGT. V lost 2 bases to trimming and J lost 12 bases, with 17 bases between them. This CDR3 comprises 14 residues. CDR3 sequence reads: CASSYGQSLSAQFF. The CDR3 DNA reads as TGTGCCAGCAGTTACGGTCAATCCTTAAGCGCGCAGTTCTTC.

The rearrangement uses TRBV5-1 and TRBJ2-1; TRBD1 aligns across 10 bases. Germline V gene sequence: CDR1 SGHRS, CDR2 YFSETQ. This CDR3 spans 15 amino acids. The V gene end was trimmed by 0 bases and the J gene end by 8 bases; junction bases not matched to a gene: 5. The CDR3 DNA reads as TGCGCCAGCAGCTTGGAGGGGGACAGGGGTTATGAGCAGTTCTTC. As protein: CASSLEGDRGYEQFF.

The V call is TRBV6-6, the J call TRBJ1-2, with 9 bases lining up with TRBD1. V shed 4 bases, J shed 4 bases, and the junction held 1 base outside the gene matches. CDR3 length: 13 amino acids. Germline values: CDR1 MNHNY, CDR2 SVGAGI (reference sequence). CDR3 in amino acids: CASSSGQGYGYTF. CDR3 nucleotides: TGTGCCAGCAGTTCGGGACAGGGCTATGGCTACACCTTC.

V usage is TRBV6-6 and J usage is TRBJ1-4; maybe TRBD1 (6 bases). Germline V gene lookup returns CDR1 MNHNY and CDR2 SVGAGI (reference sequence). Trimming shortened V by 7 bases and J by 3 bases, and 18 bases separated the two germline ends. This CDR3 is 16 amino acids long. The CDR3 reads CASTQWGGQANEKLFF. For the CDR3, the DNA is TGTGCCAGCACCCAATGGGGGGGCCAGGCTAATGAAAAACTGTTTTTT.

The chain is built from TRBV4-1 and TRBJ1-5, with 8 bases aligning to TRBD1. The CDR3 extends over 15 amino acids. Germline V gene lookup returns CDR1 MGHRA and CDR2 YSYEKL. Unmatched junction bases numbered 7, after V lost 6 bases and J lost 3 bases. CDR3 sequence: CASRLGQATNQPQHF. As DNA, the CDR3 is TGCGCCAGCAGATTGGGACAGGCGACCAATCAGCCCCAGCATTTT.

In nucleotides, the CDR3 is TGTGCCAGCAGTTTAATTGGGACTAGTCGTGACGAGCAGTACTTC. It yields the protein CASSLIGTSRDEQYF. The chain combines TRBV27 with TRBJ2-7; TRBD2 aligns across 8 bases. V lost 2 bases and J lost 5; bases outside the gene matches: 8. Germline lookup yields CDR1 MNHEY and CDR2 SMNVEV (reference sequence). The CDR3 contains 15 residues.

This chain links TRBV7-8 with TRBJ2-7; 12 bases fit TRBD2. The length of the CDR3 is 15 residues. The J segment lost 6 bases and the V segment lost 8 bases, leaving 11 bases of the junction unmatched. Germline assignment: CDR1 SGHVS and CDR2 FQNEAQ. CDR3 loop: CASHSRLAGGGEQYF. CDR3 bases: TGTGCCAGCCACAGCCGCCTAGCGGGAGGGGGCGAGCAGTACTTC.

The CDR3 bases are TGCGCCAGCAGCTTGGCAGTCAGACAAAGACGCACAGATACGCAGTATTTT. It codes for CASSLAVRQRRTDTQYF. The rearrangement uses TRBV5-1 and TRBJ2-3; D not resolved. The V end lost 0 bases, the J end lost 1 base, and 15 bases lay between the germline ends. The CDR3 totals 17 residues. Germline V gene sequence: CDR1 SGHRS, CDR2 YFSETQ.

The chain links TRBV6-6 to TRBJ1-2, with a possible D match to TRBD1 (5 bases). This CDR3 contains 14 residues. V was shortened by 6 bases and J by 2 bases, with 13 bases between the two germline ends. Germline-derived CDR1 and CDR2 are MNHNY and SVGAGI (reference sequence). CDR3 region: CASRLGHPNYGYTF. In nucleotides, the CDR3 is TGTGCCAGCAGACTTGGACATCCAAACTATGGCTACACCTTC.

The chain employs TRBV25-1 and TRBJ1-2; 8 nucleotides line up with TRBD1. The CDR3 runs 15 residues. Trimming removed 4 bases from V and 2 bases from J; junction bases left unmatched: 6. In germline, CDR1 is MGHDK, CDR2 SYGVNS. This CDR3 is CASSGLQGGNYGYTF. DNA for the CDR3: TGTGCCAGCAGTGGGTTACAGGGGGGAAACTATGGCTACACCTTC.

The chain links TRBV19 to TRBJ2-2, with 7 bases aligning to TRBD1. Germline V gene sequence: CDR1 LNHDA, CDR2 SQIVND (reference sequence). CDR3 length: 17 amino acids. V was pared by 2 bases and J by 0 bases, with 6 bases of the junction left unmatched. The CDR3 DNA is TGTGCCAGTAGTATAAAGGGACAGCCTACGAACACCGGGGAGCTGTTTTTT. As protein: CASSIKGQPTNTGELFF.

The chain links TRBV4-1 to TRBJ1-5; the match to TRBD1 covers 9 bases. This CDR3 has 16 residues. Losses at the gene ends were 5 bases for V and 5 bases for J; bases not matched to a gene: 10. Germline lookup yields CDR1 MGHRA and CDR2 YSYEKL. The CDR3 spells CASSGLTGGGDQPQHF. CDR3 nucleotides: TGCGCCAGCAGCGGATTAACAGGGGGCGGGGATCAGCCCCAGCATTTT.

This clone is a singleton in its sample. CDR3 amino acids: CASSLGPLQETQYF. CDR3 sequence (DNA): TGTGCCAGCAGCTTAGGCCCACTACAAGAGACCCAGTACTTC. This rearrangement joins TRBV11-3 to TRBJ2-5; D is uncertain. This CDR3 has 14 amino acids. Germline CDR1 and CDR2: SGHNT and YENEEA. V was cut by 1 base and J by 2 bases, with 8 bases left in between.

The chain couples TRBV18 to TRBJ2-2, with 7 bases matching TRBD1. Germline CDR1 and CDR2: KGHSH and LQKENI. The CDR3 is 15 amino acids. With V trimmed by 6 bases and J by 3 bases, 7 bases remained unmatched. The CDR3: CASSPNRGDTGELFF. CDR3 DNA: TGTGCCAGCTCCCCGAACAGGGGCGACACCGGGGAGCTGTTTTTT.

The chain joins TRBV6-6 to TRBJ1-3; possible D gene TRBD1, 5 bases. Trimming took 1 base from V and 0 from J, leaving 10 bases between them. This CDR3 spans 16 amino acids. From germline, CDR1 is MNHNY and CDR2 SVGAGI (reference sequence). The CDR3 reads CASSYFPGPSGNTIYF. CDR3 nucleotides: TGTGCCAGCAGTTACTTCCCAGGGCCCTCTGGAAACACCATATATTTT.

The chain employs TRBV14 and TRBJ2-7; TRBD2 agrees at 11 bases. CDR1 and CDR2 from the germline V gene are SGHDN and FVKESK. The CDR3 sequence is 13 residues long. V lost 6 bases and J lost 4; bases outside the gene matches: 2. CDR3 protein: CASSRLAGYEQYF. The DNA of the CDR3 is TGTGCCAGCAGTCGACTAGCGGGGTACGAGCAGTACTTC.

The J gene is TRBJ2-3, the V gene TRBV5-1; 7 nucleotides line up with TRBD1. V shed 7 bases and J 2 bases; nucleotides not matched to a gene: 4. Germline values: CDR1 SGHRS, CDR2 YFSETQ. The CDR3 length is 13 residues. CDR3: CASRDSFTDTQYF. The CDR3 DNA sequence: TGCGCCAGCCGGGACAGTTTCACAGATACGCAGTATTTT. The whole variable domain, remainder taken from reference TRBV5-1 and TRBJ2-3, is KAGVTQTPRYLIKTRGQQVTLSCSPISGHRSVSWYQQTPGQGLQFLFEYFSETQRNKGNFPGRFSGRQFSNSRSEMNVSTLELGDSALYLCASRDSFTDTQYFGPGTRLTVL.

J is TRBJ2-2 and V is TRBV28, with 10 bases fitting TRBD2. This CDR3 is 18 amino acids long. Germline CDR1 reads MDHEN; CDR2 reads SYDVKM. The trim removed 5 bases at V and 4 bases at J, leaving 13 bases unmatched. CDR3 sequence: CASSLSSSSSGSTGELFF. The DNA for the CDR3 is TGTGCCAGCAGTCTGTCCTCCTCCTCTAGCGGGAGCACCGGGGAGCTGTTTTTT.

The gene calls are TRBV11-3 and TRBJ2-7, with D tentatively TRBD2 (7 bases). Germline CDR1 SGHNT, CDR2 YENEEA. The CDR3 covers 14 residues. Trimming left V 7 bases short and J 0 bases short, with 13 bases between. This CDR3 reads CASTLGGASYEQYF. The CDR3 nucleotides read TGTGCCAGCACCCTAGGGGGGGCCTCCTACGAGCAGTACTTC.

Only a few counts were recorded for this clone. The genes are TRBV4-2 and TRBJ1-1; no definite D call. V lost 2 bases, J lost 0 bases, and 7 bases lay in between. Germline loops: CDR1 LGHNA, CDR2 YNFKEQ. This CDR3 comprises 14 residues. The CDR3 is CASSQQIMNTEAFF. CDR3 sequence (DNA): TGTGCCAGCAGCCAACAGATTATGAACACTGAAGCTTTCTTT.

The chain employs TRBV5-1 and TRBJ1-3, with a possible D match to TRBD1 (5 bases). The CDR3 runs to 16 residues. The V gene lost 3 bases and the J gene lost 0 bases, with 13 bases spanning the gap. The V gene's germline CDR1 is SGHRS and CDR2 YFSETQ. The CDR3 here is CASSYSGGISGNTIYF. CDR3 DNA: TGCGCCAGCAGCTACAGCGGGGGAATCTCTGGAAACACCATATATTTT.